This T cell receptor (beta chain) is drawn from a study of T-cell memory formation after mild COVID-19. Study results and caveats: Second-wave clones reaching peak frequency on day 37 lacked confirmed SARS-CoV-2 specificity.

V lost 9 bases and J lost 9, with 14 bases in between. The germline CDR1 and CDR2 sequences are KGHDR and SFDVKD. CDR3 size: 12 residues. TCRdb passed the 5' RACE reads through MiXCR, listing each CDR3 protein once. Found here are 90,000 to 120,000 distinct CDR3 sequences, about an eighth of them singletons; the top ten hold around two fifths. This clonotype appeared a few times. Antigen: not known. Specimen: PBMCs or a T cell subset sorted from them (not recorded which). The V and J genes are TRBV24-1 and TRBJ2-1, with D maybe TRBD1 (5 bases). The clonotype was recovered from a man aged 18-30 years who had mild COVID-19 (a few samples of this study predate the infection). Cell type and time point are not known. The CDR3 spells CATSAGRGEQFF. CDR3 nucleotides: TGTGCCACCTCCGCCGGTAGGGGTGAGCAGTTCTTC.